These T cell receptor beta chains were read from a single sample in a study of Graves' ophthalmopathy and Graves' hyperthyroidism. TCRdb passed the multiplex PCR reads through MiXCR, listing each CDR3 protein once. The sample records about 400,000 distinct CDR3 sequences, more than 20% being singletons. The sample was peripheral blood. The receptors stem from a woman younger than 35 with stable Graves' hyperthyroidism. Both conserved end residues are part of each CDR3. The D gene is left open where the match is weak. For some rows the clone size is stated as once, few or many, or as a class when expanded; others skip it.

size	V	J	D	DNA	CDR3
many	TRBV24-1	TRBJ2-3	NA	TGTGCCACCAGTGATACAGACGGACCTAGCACAGATACGCAGTATTTT	CATSDTDGPSTDTQYF
many	TRBV6-2/TRBV6-3	TRBJ1-2	NA	TGTGCCAGCAGCAACGGGCCCGGAGGCTACACCTTC	CASSNGPGGYTF
many	TRBV7-2	TRBJ2-7	TRBD2	TGTGCCAGCAGCTCTCGACTAGCGGGAGGGTACGAGCAGTACTTC	CASSSRLAGGYEQYF
many	TRBV20-1	TRBJ1-3	NA	TGCAGTTCGAAGGTACAGGGACCCGGCAACACCATATATTTT	CSSKVQGPGNTIYF
many	TRBV2	TRBJ1-5	NA	TGTGCCAGCAGTGAGTCCCAGTATAGCAATCAGCCCCAGCATTTT	CASSESQYSNQPQHF
NA	TRBV30	TRBJ2-7	NA	TGTGCCTGGAGTGTAGGGGTCCGGACGGCCTACGAGCAGTACTTC	CAWSVGVRTAYEQYF
many	TRBV28	TRBJ2-5	NA	TGTGCCAGCAGTTTCCTCCGAGAGAGGGAGACCCAGTACTTC	CASSFLRERETQYF
many	TRBV6-2/TRBV6-3	TRBJ1-1	NA	TGTGCCAGCAGCTCCCGGGGGACATTGAACACTGAAGCTTTCTTT	CASSSRGTLNTEAFF
many	TRBV5-6	TRBJ1-2	NA	TGTGCCAGCAGCTTGATGCCAGCCTCTTATGGCTACACCTTC	CASSLMPASYGYTF
many	TRBV2	TRBJ2-7	TRBD2	TGTGCCAGCAGCCGCTTAGCGGGATTTGGAGAGCAGTGCTTC	CASSRLAGFGEQCF
NA	TRBV30	TRBJ2-7	TRBD1	TGTGCCCCAACCCCGGGACAGGGCCGGGAGCAGTACTTC	CAPTPGQGREQYF
few	TRBV11-2	TRBJ2-7	NA	TGTGCCAGCAGCTTAGTGGGGGGACGGGACTACGAGCAGTACTTC	CASSLVGGRDYEQYF
many	TRBV2	TRBJ2-6	TRBD1	TGTGCCAGCACTCGACAGGGGGGCGTCTCTGGGGCCAACGTCCTGACTTTC	CASTRQGGVSGANVLTF
many	TRBV30	TRBJ1-6	NA	TGTGCCTGGAGAACAGGCCGACTTAATTCACCCCTCCACTTT	CAWRTGRLNSPLHF
many	TRBV19	TRBJ1-1	NA	TGTGCCAGTAGCCGTGTGGGCTCATCCACTGAAGCTTTCTTT	CASSRVGSSTEAFF
NA	TRBV29-1	TRBJ1-1	NA	TGCAGCGTCCATGGCGGGGCGAGAACTGAAGCTTTCTTT	CSVHGGARTEAFF
many	TRBV5-1	TRBJ1-5	NA	TGCGCCAGCAGCCCAGGGGTTCGCAATCAGCCCCAGCATTTT	CASSPGVRNQPQHF
few	TRBV25-1	TRBJ2-5	NA	TGTGCCAGCAGCCTGAGGTCCAGTCAAGAGACCCAGTACTTC	CASSLRSSQETQYF
NA	TRBV20-1	TRBJ2-5	TRBD1	TGCAGTGCTCGGACAGGGGCGAGAGAGACCCAGTACTTC	CSARTGARETQYF
many	TRBV6-1	TRBJ2-5	NA	TGTGCCAGCAGGATAGATATGGAGGAGACCCAGTACTTC	CASRIDMEETQYF
once	TRBV10-2	TRBJ2-7	NA	TGCGCCAGCAGTGTGCAGGGGAAGTACGAGCAGTACTTC	CASSVQGKYEQYF
few	TRBV11-2	TRBJ2-2	NA	TGTGCCAGCAGCTCCACCTCACAAGGGGAGCTGTTTTTT	CASSSTSQGELFF
NA	TRBV11-2	TRBJ2-5	NA	TGTGCCAGCAGCTTTACGGCTTTCCAAGAGACCCAGTACTTC	CASSFTAFQETQYF
many	TRBV7-3	TRBJ1-1	NA	TGTGCCAGCAGCTTCTCCGGGGTGACTGAAGCTTTCTTT	CASSFSGVTEAFF
many	TRBV7-9	TRBJ1-2	NA	TGTGCCAGCAGCCCATCAGTGTATGGCTACACCTTC	CASSPSVYGYTF
many	TRBV19	TRBJ2-5	NA	TGTGCCAGTAGTACCCCAGGGACTCCCCGGAGGGAGACCCAGTACTTC	CASSTPGTPRRETQYF
many	TRBV7-2	TRBJ2-2	TRBD1	TGTGCCAGCAGCTCCCGACAGGGGGCCGCCGGGGAGCTGTTTTTT	CASSSRQGAAGELFF
many	TRBV12-3/TRBV12-4	TRBJ2-7	TRBD2	TGTGCCAGCAGAATGACTAGCGGGAGCTACGAGCAGTACTTC	CASRMTSGSYEQYF
NA	TRBV6-1	TRBJ1-5	TRBD1	TGTGCCAGCAGGGCTGACAGGGTTTCTGGTCAGCCCCAGCATTTT	CASRADRVSGQPQHF
NA	TRBV6-1	TRBJ1-2	NA	TGTGCCAGCAAGGACAGATTCTATGGCTACACCTTC	CASKDRFYGYTF
many	TRBV20-1	TRBJ2-7	TRBD2	TGCAGTGCTAGACCCACCGGGACTAGCGGGAGGGCCGGTTACTACGAGCAGTACTTC	CSARPTGTSGRAGYYEQYF